Presented here are 2 T cell receptor beta chains from one specimen sequenced in a study of early T cells in non-severe SARS-CoV-2 infection. TCRdb reanalysed the 5' RACE reads using MiXCR and keeps one entry per CDR3 protein. Here the sample spans 70,000 to 90,000 distinct CDR3 sequences, 15% to 19% being singletons. Sequencing input: whole blood. These receptors came from an adult who was a healthcare worker with PCR-confirmed SARS-CoV-2 infection or an uninfected control (not recorded which).

This clonotype was observed a handful of times. The J gene is TRBJ2-1, the V gene TRBV3-1, with unresolved D. This CDR3 is built from 13 residues. Germline assignment: CDR1 LGHDT and CDR2 YNNKEL (reference sequence). The V end was cut by 0 bases, the J end by 13 bases, with 13 bases between. The DNA of the CDR3 is TGTGCCAGCAGCCAAGACCTACCTTACCGACAGTTCTTC. This encodes CASSQDLPYRQFF.

The V gene is TRBV20-1, the J gene TRBJ1-5, with D unresolved. The V end was cut by 1 base, the J end by 0 bases, with 10 bases between. Germline V gene sequence: CDR1 DFQATT, CDR2 SNEGSKA (reference sequence). This CDR3 has 15 amino acids. The DNA for the CDR3 is TGCAGTGCTAGAGTTCCAGGACTTAGCAATCAGCCCCAGCATTTT. Its protein is CSARVPGLSNQPQHF.